The source of this T cell receptor (beta chain) is a study of T cell repertoires in cytomegalovirus infection. Study overall: Used in the study were CMV epitopes, some recently identified and HLA-C-restricted, others well-studied and HLA-B-restricted. Public TCR beta signatures marked donors with CMV infection and the matching HLA.

This clonotype was picked up a small number of times. The antigen is undetermined. Study-level findings and limits: HLA-C-restricted TCR beta clonotypes specific for CMV led the ex vivo response.

A single record per CDR3 protein comes from TCRdb applying MiXCR to the reads. In the table there are about 900,000 distinct CDR3 sequences, around 30% of which are singletons. CDR3 size: 13 residues. The germline gives CDR1 MNHEY, CDR2 SMNVEV (reference sequence). V lost 3 bases, J lost 8 bases, and 11 bases lay in between. The rearrangement uses TRBV27 and TRBJ2-1, with D tentatively TRBD2 (5 bases). The sequencing here drew on cultured CD8+ T cells from PBMCs, taken from culture after CMV antigen stimulation. The sequence was obtained from a human donor in good health (CMV status not recorded). Some clones in this sample may be carry-over from other donors' samples. For the CDR3, the DNA is TGTGCCAGCAGTTTTCGGGAAGCCCATGAGCAGTTCTTC. Its protein product is CASSFREAHEQFF.